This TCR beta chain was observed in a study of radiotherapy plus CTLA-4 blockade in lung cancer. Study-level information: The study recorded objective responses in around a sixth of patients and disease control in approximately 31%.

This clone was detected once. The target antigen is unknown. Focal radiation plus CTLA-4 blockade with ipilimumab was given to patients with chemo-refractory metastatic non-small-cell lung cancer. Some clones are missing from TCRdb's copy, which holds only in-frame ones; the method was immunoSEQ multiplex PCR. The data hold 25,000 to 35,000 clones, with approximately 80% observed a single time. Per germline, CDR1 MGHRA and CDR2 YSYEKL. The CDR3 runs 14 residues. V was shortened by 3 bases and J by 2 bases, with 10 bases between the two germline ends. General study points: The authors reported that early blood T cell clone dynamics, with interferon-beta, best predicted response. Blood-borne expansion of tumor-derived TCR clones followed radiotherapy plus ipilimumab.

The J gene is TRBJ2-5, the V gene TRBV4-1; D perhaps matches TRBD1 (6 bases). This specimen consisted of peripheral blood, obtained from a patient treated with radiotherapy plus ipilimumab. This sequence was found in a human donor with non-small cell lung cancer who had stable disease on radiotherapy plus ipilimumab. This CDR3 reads CASSHTGKQETQYF. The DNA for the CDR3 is TGCGCCAGCAGCCACACAGGGAAACAAGAGACCCAGTACTTC.